The present TCR beta chain was sequenced within a study of shared T cell receptors in the human thymus. Using immunoSEQ multiplex PCR, the repertoire was profiled, and TCRdb retains in-frame clones only, with some absent. The sample gives about 660,000 clones, roughly 90% of which show up once; about 0.01% is in the top ten. CDR1 SGHVS and CDR2 FNYEAQ come from the germline V gene. This CDR3 has 18 residues. V shed 8 bases, J shed 4 bases, and the junction held 22 bases outside the gene matches. The same data also went into a second study, on human thymus T cells. That investigation notes: Having corrective surgery for congenital heart defects, healthy Finnish infants were the ones who donated. Surgeons resected thymus tissue during corrective heart surgery. Repertoires from thymus and blood appeared to show biased V and J gene usage. Related research described thymic repertoires that were highly overlapping among unrelated individuals.

The chain has TRBV7-6 and TRBJ2-5; 7 positions match TRBD2. The specimen was thymocytes. This TCR was recovered from a boy in the first two years of life with a congenital heart defect. The CDR3 nucleotides are TGTGCCAGCCGGGGCTCTAGCGGTCTGGGGAGATTAGGAGAGACCCAGTACTTC. Residues: CASRGSSGLGRLGETQYF.